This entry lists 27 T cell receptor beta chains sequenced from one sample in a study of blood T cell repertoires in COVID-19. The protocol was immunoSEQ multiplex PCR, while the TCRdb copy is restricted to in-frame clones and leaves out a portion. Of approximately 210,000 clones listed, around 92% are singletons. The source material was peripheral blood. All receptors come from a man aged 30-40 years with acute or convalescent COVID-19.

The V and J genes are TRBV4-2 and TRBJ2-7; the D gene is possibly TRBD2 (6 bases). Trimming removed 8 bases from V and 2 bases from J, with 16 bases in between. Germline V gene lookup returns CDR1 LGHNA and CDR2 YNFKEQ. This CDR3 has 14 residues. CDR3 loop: CASGTTSLTYEQYF. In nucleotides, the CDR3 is TGTGCCAGCGGTACAACTAGCTTGACCTACGAGCAGTACTTC.

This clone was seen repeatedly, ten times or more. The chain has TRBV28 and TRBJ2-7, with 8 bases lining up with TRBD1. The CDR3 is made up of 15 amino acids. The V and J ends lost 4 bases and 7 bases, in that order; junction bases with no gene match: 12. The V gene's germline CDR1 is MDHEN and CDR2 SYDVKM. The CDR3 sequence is CASSSSGTGFSEQYF. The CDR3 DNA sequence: TGTGCCAGCAGTTCCTCCGGGACAGGTTTCTCAGAGCAGTACTTC.

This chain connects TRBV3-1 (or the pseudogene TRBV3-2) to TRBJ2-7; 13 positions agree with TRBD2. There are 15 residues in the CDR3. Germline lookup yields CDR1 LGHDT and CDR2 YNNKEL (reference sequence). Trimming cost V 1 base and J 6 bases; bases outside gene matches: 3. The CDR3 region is CASSQVRTSGGEQYF. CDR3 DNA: TGTGCCAGCAGCCAAGTTAGGACTAGCGGGGGCGAGCAGTACTTC.

The CDR3 sequence is CASSLVPQASYEQYF. CDR3 sequence (DNA): TGTGCCAGCAGCTTAGTCCCGCAGGCGTCCTACGAGCAGTACTTC. This rearrangement joins TRBV7-2 to TRBJ2-7; D not resolved. Germline V lookup: CDR1 SGHTA, CDR2 FQGNSA. V was pared by 1 base and J by 1 base, with 11 bases between. This CDR3 is 15 amino acids long.

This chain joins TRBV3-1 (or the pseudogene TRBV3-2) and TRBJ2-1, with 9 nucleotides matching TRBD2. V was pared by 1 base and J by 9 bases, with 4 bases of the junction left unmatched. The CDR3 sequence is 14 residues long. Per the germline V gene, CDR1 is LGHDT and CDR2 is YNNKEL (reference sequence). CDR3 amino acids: CASSQGGGAPEQFF. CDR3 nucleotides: TGTGCCAGCAGCCAAGGCGGGGGGGCACCTGAGCAGTTCTTC.

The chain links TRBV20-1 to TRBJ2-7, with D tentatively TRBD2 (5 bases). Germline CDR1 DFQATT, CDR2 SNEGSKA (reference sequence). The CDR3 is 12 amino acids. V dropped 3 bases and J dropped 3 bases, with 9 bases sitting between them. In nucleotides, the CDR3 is TGCAGTGCTAGTCGGGATATCTACGAGCAGTACTTC. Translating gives CSASRDIYEQYF.

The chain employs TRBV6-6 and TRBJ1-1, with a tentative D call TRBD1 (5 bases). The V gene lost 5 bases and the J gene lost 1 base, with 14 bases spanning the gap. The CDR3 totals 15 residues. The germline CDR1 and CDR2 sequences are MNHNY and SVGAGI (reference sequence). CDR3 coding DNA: TGTGCCAGCAGTGCCCGACAGATCGAGAACACTGAAGCTTTCTTT. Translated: CASSARQIENTEAFF.

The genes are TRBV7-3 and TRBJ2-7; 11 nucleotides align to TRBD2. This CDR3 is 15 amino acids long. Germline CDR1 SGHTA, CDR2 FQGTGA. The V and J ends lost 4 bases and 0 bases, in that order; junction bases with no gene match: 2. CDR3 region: CASSSLAGDSYEQYF. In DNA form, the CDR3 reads TGTGCCAGCAGCTCACTAGCGGGAGACTCCTACGAGCAGTACTTC.

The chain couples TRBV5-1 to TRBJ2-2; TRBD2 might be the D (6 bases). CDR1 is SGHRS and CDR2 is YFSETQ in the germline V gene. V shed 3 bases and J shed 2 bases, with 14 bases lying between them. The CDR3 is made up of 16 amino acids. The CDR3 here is CASSSAASVNTGELFF. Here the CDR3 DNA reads TGCGCCAGCAGCTCCGCGGCTAGCGTTAACACCGGGGAGCTGTTTTTT.

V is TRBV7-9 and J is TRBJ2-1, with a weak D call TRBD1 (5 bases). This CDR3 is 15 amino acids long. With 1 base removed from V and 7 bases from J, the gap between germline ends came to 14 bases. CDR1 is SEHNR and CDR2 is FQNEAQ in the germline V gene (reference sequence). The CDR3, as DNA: TGTGCCAGCAGCTTAGTGAACAGGCTGGGGAATGAGCAGTTCTTC. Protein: CASSLVNRLGNEQFF.

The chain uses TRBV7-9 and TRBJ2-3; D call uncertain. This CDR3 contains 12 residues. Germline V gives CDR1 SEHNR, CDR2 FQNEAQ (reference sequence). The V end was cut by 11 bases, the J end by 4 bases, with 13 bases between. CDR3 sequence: CALWLDADTQYF. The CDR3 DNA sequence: TGTGCCTTATGGCTAGACGCAGATACGCAGTATTTT.

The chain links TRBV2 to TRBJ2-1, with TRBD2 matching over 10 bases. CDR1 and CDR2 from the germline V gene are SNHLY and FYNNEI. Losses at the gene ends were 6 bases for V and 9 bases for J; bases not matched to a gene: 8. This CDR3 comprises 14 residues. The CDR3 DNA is TGTGCCAGCAGCCCTAGCGGGGGTTATTCTGAGCAGTTCTTC. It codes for CASSPSGGYSEQFF.

Written as DNA, the CDR3 is TGTGCCAGCAGTTTAGCGGATGGAAACACCATATATTTT. It yields the protein CASSLADGNTIYF. The rearrangement joins TRBV28 to TRBJ1-3; D gene ambiguous. This CDR3 is built from 13 residues. Germline CDR1 reads MDHEN; CDR2 reads SYDVKM. V was trimmed by 2 bases and J by 3 bases, leaving 5 bases between them. The complete variable domain, with remaining parts taken from reference TRBV28 and TRBJ1-3, reads DVKVTQSSRYLVKRTGEKVFLECVQDMDHENMFWYRQDPGLGLRLIYFSYDVKMKEKGDIPEGYSVSREKKERFSLILESASTNQTSMYLCASSLADGNTIYFGEGSWLTVV.

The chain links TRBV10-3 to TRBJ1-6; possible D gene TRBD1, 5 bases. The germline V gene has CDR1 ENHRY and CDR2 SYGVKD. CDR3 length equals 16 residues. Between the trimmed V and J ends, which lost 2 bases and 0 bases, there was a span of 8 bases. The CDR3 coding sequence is TGTGCCATCAGTGAGCGGGGGGGCTCCTATAATTCACCCCTCCACTTT. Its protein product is CAISERGGSYNSPLHF.

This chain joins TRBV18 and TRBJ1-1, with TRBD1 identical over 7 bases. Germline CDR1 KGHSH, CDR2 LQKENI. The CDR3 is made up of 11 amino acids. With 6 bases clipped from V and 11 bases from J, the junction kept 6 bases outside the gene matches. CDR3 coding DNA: TGTGCCAGCTCGCCCGGGACAGTGGCTTTCTTT. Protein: CASSPGTVAFF.

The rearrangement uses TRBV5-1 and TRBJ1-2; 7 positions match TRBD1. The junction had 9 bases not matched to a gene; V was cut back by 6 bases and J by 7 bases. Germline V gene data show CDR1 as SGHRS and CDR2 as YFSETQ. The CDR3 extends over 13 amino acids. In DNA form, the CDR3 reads TGCGCCAGCACCAGAAACAGGGGCGGTGGCTACACCTTC. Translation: CASTRNRGGGYTF.

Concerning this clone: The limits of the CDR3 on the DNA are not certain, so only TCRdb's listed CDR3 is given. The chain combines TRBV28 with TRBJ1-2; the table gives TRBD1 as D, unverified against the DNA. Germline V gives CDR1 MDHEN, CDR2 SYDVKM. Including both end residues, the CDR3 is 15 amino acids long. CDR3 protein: CASSFLAGGRYGYTF.

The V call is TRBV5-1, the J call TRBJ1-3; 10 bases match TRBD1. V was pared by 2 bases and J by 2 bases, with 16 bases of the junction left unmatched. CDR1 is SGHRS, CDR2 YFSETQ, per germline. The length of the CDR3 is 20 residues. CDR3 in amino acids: CASSFNPRGQGTSPGNTIYF. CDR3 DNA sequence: TGCGCCAGCAGCTTTAACCCAAGGGGACAGGGGACCTCCCCTGGAAACACCATATATTTT.

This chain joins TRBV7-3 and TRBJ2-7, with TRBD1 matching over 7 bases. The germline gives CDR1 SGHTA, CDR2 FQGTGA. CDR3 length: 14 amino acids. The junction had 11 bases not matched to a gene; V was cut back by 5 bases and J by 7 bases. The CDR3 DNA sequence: TGTGCCAGCAGCCTCTACGGGACAGACGGGGAGCAGTACTTC. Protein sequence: CASSLYGTDGEQYF.

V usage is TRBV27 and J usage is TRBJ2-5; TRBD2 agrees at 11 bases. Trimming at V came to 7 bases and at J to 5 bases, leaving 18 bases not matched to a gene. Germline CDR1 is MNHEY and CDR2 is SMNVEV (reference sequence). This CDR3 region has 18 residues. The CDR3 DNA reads TGTGCCAGCAAGTGGACGGGGCTAGCGGGGGGACTGCGGGAGACCCAGTACTTC. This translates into CASKWTGLAGGLRETQYF.

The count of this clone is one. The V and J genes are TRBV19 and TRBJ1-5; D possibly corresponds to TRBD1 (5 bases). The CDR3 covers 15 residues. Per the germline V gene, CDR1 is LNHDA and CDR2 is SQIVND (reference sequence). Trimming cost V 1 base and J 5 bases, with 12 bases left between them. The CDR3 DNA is TGTGCCAGTAGTATAGGGGGACTACCACATCAGCCCCAGCATTTT. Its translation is CASSIGGLPHQPQHF. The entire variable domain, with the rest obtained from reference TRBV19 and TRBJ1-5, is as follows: DGGITQSPKYLFRKEGQNVTLSCEQNLNHDAMYWYRQDPGQGLRLIYYSQIVNDFQKGDIAEGYSVSREKKESFPLTVTSAQKNPTAFYLCASSIGGLPHQPQHFGDGTRLSIL.

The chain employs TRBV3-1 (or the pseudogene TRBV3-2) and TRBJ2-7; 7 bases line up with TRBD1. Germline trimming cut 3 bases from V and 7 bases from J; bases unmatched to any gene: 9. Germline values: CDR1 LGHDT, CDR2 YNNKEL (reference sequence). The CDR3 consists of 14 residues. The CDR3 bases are TGTGCCAGCAGCCAGGACAGGTCTGTGAGAGAGCAGTACTTC. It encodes CASSQDRSVREQYF.

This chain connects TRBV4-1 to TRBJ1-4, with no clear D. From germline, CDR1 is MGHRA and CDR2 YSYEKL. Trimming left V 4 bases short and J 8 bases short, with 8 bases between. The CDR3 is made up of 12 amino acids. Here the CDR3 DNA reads TGCGCCAGCAGCCGGGGAGGAGAAAAACTGTTTTTT. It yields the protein CASSRGGEKLFF.

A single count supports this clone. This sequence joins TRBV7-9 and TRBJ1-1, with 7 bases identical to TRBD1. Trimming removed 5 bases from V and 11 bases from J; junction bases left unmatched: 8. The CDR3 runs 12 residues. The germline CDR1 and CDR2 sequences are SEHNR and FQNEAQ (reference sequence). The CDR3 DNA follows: TGTGCCAGCAGCAGACAGGGATCTTATGCTTTCTTT. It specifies CASSRQGSYAFF.

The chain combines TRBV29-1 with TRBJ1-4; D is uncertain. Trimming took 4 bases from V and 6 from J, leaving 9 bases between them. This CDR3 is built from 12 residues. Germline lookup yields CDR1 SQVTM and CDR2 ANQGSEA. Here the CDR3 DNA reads TGCAGCGTTGGTTTGTCAGATGAAAAACTGTTTTTT. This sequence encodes CSVGLSDEKLFF.

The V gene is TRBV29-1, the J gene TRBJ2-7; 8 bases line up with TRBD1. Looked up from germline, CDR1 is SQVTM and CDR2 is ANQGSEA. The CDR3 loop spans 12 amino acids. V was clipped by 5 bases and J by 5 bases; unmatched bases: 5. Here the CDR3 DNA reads TGCAGCGTTATCAGGGGGCTCAACGAGCAGTACTTC. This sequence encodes CSVIRGLNEQYF.

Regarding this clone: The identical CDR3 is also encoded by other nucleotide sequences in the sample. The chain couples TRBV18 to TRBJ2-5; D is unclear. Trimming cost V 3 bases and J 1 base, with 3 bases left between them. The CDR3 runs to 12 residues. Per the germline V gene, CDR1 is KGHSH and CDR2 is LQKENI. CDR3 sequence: CASSPRQETQYF. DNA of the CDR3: TGTGCCAGCTCACCGCGCCAAGAGACCCAGTACTTC.